Included here is one T cell receptor beta chain sequence, with context. This clonotype comes out as medium-sized (0.01 to 0.1%) from its frequency, since no count is listed. The clone's antigen remains unknown. The data are from a study of T cell clusters in autoimmune cytopenias (dated by TCRdb to between 2018 and 2021). With respect to the entire study: TRB sequencing reached a median depth of roughly 50,000 reads per sample and yielded a median of about 2,400 distinct TRB clonotypes per sample. The goal of the study was to find out whether patients with autoimmune cytopenia have a disease-specific immune repertoire signature that could be used as a blood-based biomarker. TRB and IGH repertoires from peripheral blood were sequenced in autoimmune cytopenia patients at active disease and during treatment follow-up, with healthy, CLL and autoimmune hepatitis controls included alongside. Overall study results and their limits: Compared with active autoimmune hepatitis patients, healthy donors had almost three times as many exclusive TRB clusters, a finding consistent with an autoimmunity-wide signature. GLIPH results suggested that primary autoimmune cytopenia patients were missing physiological T cell clusters, with 51 clusters found only in healthy donors compared with some 15 found only in patients. TRB repertoire shifts, with less even repertoires in secondary cytopenia and CLL, mostly reflected lymphoma bias rather than autoimmunity. The cluster-lack signature was not seen for secondary cytopenia versus CLL, apparently masked by the dominant lymphoma-associated repertoire. The T cell clusters were only ever defined in silico, so experimental validation of their functional role was still needed.

Multiplex PCR with a touch-down protocol amplified TRB rearrangements, with the TRB-A and TRB-B primer pools combined in a single tube. Illumina adapters and sample indices were added to the amplicons through two consecutive PCR reactions using Phusion HS II polymerase. After gel purification with the NucleoSpin Gel and PCR Clean-up kit, the amplicons were quantified by Qubit and checked for quality on an Agilent 2100 Bioanalyzer. Sequencing of the libraries was done on an Illumina MiSeq with 600-cycle, single-indexed, paired-end runs. As for the original processing: TRB reads were aligned and assembled with MiXCR version 2.1.12 using the default MiXCR reference library. A clone was defined by each unique CDR3 nucleotide sequence, and analysis was restricted to productive sequences with at least two reads. Repertoire diversity was assessed by alpha-parameterized diversity profiles (alpha 0 to 5), including Shannon (alpha 1) and Simpson (alpha 2) indices, computed with an R script. The tcR package was used to compute combinatorial TRB VJ usage, and cohorts were compared on this usage by principal component analysis with ade4. TCRbeta CDR3s were clustered with GLIPH on cohort pairs matched by age and read depth, and cluster frequencies were compared by Wilcoxon test. After reprocessing by TCRdb, each CDR3 protein sequence is one entry, and no DNA is given. In this record, the V and J calls reflect TCRdb's handling and not the investigators' own analysis. The sample's own table lists 2,500 to 3,000 distinct CDR3 sequences. 10% to 11% of the sample is in the top ten clones.

Each sample's TRB amplification started from around 230 ng of peripheral blood genomic DNA, which corresponds to approximately 36,000 genome equivalents. This clonotype was sampled from a human donor with an autoimmune cytopenia or autoimmune hepatitis (not recorded which). The sequencing input was peripheral blood.

CDR3 protein: CATSGDHQPQHF. Here the chain combines TRBV18 and TRBJ1-5. The germline V gene yields KGHSH for CDR1 and LQKENI for CDR2. Including the terminal cysteine and phenylalanine, the CDR3 comprises 12 residues. No DNA sequence was recorded.